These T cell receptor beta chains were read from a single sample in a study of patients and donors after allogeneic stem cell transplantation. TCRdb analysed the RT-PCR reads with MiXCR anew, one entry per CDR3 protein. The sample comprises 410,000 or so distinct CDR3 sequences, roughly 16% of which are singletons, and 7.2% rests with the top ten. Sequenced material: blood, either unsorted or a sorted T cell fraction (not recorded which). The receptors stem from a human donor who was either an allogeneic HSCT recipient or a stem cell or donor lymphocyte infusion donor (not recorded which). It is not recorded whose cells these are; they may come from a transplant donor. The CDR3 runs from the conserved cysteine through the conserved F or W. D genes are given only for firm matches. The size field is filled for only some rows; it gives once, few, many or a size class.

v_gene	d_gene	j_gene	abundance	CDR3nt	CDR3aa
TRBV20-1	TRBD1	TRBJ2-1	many	TGCAGTGCTAGAGGGGGACAGGGGGCTTGGAATGAGCAGTTCTTC	CSARGGQGAWNEQFF
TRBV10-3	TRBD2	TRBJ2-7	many	TGTGCCATCAGTGGGACTAGCGGGGGGGCGGGAGAGCAGTACTTC	CAISGTSGGAGEQYF
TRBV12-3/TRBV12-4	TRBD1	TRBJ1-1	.	TGTGCCAGCAGTCTCAGAAAGGGGGCGCCTGACACTGAAGCTTTCTTT	CASSLRKGAPDTEAFF
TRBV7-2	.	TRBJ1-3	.	TGTGCCAGCAGCCGACAACTGCTCTCTGGAAACACCATATATTTT	CASSRQLLSGNTIYF
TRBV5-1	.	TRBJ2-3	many	TGCGCCAGCAGCTTGGGCGGTAGCCTTTTCACAGATACGCAGTATTTT	CASSLGGSLFTDTQYF
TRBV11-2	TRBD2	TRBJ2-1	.	TGTGCCAGCAGCCTTCGGACTAGCGGGAGGGACTCATACAATGAGCAGTTCTTC	CASSLRTSGRDSYNEQFF
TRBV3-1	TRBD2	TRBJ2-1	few	TGTGCCAGCAGCCAATGGACTAGCATAGACTTC	CASSQWTSIDF
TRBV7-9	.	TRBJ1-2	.	TGTGCCAGCAGGTCCCCCAACAGGGTTGGCTACACCTTC	CASRSPNRVGYTF
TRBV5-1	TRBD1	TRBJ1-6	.	TGCGCCAGCAGGTGGACAGGGTCCAGTTCACCCCTCCACTTT	CASRWTGSSSPLHF
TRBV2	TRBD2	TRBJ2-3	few	TGTGCCAGCAGTAAGCAGCGGGGGGCCTCCACAGATACGCAGTATTTT	CASSKQRGASTDTQYF
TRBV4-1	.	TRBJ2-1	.	TGCGCCAGCAGCCAGGGCGACGATGAGCAGTTCTTC	CASSQGDDEQFF
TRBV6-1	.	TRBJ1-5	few	TGTGCCAGCAGCGCCGACGGTCGGAGAATTCAGCCCCAGCATTTT	CASSADGRRIQPQHF
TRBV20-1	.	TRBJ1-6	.	TGCAGTGCTAGAGGGGGGCTCGGTAATTCACCCCTCCACTTT	CSARGGLGNSPLHF
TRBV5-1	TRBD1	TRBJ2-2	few	TGCGCCAGCAGCTGGACAGGGATCACCGGGGAGCTGTTTTTT	CASSWTGITGELFF
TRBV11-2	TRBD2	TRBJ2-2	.	TGTGCCAGCAGCTTAGTATCTAGCGGGGGGGCGGCTTTGAGGACCGGGGAGCTGTTTTTT	CASSLVSSGGAALRTGELFF
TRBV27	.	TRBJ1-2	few	TGTGCCAGCAGTTCGACCAGGGACGGCCGCTATGGCTACACCTTC	CASSSTRDGRYGYTF
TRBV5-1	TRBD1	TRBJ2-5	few	TGCGCCAGCAGCCTAACCCCCCGGACAGGGGCAGAGACCCAGTACTTC	CASSLTPRTGAETQYF
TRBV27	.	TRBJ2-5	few	TGTGCCAGCAGCGAGGGGGGGGTTAGCCAAGAGACCCAGTACTTC	CASSEGGVSQETQYF
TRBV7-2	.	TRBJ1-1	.	TGTGCCAGCAGCCTCCCCAGGTCTGAAGCTTTCTTT	CASSLPRSEAFF
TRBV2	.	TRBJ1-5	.	TGTGCCAGCAATGGGCAGGGAGGCAATCAGCCCCAGCATTTT	CASNGQGGNQPQHF
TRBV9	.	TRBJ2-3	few	TGTGCCAGCAGCGTAGAAGGAGATGGGATAGATACGCAGTATTTT	CASSVEGDGIDTQYF
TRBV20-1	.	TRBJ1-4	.	TGCAGTGCTAGAGAGCGAAATGAAAAACTGTTTTTT	CSARERNEKLFF
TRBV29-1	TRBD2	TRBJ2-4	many	TGCAGCGTTGCGGAGGCGGGAGCTGCCAAAAACATTCAGTACTTC	CSVAEAGAAKNIQYF
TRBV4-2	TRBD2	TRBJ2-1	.	TGTGCCAGCAGCCGAGGTAGCGGGAGCTTCAGTGAGCAGTTCTTC	CASSRGSGSFSEQFF
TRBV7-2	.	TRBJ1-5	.	TGTGCCAGCAGCGCCCTCAGGGTACGGGGGCAGCCCCAGCATTTT	CASSALRVRGQPQHF
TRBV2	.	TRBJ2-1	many	TGTGCCAGCACTCCAAACGACAGTTCCTACAATGAGCAGTTCTTC	CASTPNDSSYNEQFF
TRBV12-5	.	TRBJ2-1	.	TGTGCTAGTGGTTCCCGAATGAGGGTCTACAATGAGCAGTTCTTC	CASGSRMRVYNEQFF
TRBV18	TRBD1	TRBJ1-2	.	TGTGCCAGCTCACCTCCCGGGACAGGGGATAACTATGGCTACACCTTC	CASSPPGTGDNYGYTF
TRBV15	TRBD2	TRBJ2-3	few	TGTGCCATCAGCAGAGACGGAACGGGAGGGCCGCCGCAGTATTTT	CAISRDGTGGPPQYF
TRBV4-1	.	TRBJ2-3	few	TGCGCCAGCAGCCCCGGGACCGTAGATACGCAGTATTTT	CASSPGTVDTQYF
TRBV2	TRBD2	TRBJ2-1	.	TGTGCCAGCAGTGCCCTTAGCGGGGGGCCCAATGAGCAGTTCTTC	CASSALSGGPNEQFF
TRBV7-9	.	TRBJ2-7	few	TGTGCCAGCAGCCGGGACTGGATATCCTACGAGCAGTACTTC	CASSRDWISYEQYF